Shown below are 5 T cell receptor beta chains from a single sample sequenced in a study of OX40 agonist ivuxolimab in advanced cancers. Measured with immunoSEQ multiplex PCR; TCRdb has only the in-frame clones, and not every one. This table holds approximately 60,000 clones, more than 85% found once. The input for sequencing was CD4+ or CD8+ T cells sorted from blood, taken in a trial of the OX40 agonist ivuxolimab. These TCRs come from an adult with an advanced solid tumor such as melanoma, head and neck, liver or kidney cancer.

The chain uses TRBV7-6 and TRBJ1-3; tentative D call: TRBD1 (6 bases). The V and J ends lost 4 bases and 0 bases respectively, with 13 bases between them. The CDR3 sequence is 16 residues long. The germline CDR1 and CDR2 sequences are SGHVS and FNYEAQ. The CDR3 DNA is TGTGCCAGCAGCTCTCCGACAGGCCCCTCTGGAAACACCATATATTTT. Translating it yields CASSSPTGPSGNTIYF.

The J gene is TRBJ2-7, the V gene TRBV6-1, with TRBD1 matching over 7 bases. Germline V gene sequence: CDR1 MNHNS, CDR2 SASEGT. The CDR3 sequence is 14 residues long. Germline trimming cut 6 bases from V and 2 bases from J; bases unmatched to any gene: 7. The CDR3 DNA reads TGTGCCAGCAGCTCAAGAGGGGGCCCCTACGAGCAGTACTTC. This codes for CASSSRGGPYEQYF.

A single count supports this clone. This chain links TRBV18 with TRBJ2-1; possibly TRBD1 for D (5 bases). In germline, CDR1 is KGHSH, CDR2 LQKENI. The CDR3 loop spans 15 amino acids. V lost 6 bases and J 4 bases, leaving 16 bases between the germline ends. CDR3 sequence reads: CASSTGPSQYNEQFF. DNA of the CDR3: TGTGCCAGCTCCACAGGTCCAAGTCAATACAATGAGCAGTTCTTC.

The CDR3 is CASSSGDRKTDTQYF. As DNA, the CDR3 is TGTGCCAGCAGTTCCGGGGACAGAAAGACAGATACGCAGTATTTT. V and J are TRBV28 and TRBJ2-3, with TRBD1 matching 7 bases. The CDR3 extends over 15 amino acids. Germline assignment: CDR1 MDHEN and CDR2 SYDVKM. The ends lost 4 bases at V and 3 bases at J; junction bases unmatched: 7. The full variable domain, completed using reference TRBV28 and TRBJ2-3, is DVKVTQSSRYLVKRTGEKVFLECVQDMDHENMFWYRQDPGLGLRLIYFSYDVKMKEKGDIPEGYSVSREKKERFSLILESASTNQTSMYLCASSSGDRKTDTQYFGPGTRLTVL.

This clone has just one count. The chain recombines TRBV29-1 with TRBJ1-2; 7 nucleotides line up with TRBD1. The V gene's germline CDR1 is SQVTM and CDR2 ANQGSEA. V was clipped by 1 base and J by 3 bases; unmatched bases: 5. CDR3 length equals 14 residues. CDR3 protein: CSVEGSTGDYGYTF. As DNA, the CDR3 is TGCAGCGTTGAAGGGTCAACAGGGGACTATGGCTACACCTTC.